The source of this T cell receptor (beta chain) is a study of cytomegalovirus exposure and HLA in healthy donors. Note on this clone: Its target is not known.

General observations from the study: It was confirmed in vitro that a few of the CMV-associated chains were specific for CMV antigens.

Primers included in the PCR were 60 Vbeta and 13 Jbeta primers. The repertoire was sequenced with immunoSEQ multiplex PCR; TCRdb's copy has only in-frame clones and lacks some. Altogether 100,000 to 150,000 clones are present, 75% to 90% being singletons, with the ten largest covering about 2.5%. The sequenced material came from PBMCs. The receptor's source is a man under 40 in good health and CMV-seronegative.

CDR3 sequence (DNA): TGCGCCAGCAGCCAATCCCGTTTGTCAGGGGGAGCCAAAAACATTCAGTACTTC. It codes for CASSQSRLSGGAKNIQYF. The chain joins TRBV4-1 to TRBJ2-4; 7 bases are a match to TRBD1. Per the germline V gene, CDR1 is MGHRA and CDR2 is YSYEKL. J was trimmed by 0 bases and V by 2 bases; bases with no gene match: 10. This CDR3 comprises 18 residues.